These 17 T cell receptor beta chains came from one sample sequenced in a study of identical twins. TCRdb re-called the 5' RACE reads with MiXCR, one entry per CDR3 protein. The sample carries under 900,000 distinct CDR3 sequences, 9% to 15% recorded once. This sample also belongs to another study, concerning yellow fever vaccine responses in identical twins.

Sequencing input: PBMCs. The receptors were gathered from a woman under 30 in good health.

This clonotype occurred a few times. In DNA form, the CDR3 reads TGTGCCAGCAACCCTTGGCAGGGGGTAAGCACAGATACGCAGTATTTT. Its translation is CASNPWQGVSTDTQYF. The rearrangement links TRBV2 to TRBJ2-3; 7 bases align to TRBD1. The CDR3 has 16 amino acids. Looked up from germline, CDR1 is SNHLY and CDR2 is FYNNEI. Trimming took 7 bases from V and 0 from J; bases not matched to a gene: 10. Variable domain in full (rest from reference TRBV2 and TRBJ2-3): EPEVTQTPSHQVTQMGQEVILRCVPISNHLYFYWYRQILGQKVEFLVSFYNNEISEKSEIFDDQFSVERPDGSNFTLKIRSTKLEDSAMYFCASNPWQGVSTDTQYFGPGTRLTVL.

This clonotype was recorded a few times. The chain is built from TRBV6-2 or TRBV6-3 and TRBJ2-1; D possibly matches TRBD1 or TRBD2 (7 bases each). Germline values: CDR1 MNHEY, CDR2 SVGEGT. Between the trimmed V and J ends, which lost 5 bases and 0 bases, there was a span of 26 bases. This CDR3 has 20 residues. CDR3 nucleotide sequence: TGTGCCAGCAGTCACCCCCAGGACAGGCGGAGGGGGGGCTCCTACAATGAGCAGTTCTTC. This translates into CASSHPQDRRRGGSYNEQFF.

V gene TRBV12-3 or TRBV12-4 combines with J gene TRBJ2-1; D may be TRBD2 (7 bases). Trimming removed 6 bases at V and 0 bases at J, with 18 bases between. The CDR3 is 17 amino acids. In nucleotides, the CDR3 is TGTGCCAGCAGGTATCGGGGGGCCTATGACTCCTACAATGAGCAGTTCTTC. Its protein product is CASRYRGAYDSYNEQFF.

This clonotype was counted many times. This sequence joins TRBV29-1 and TRBJ2-7, with TRBD2 matching 7 bases. Per germline, CDR1 SQVTM and CDR2 ANQGSEA. V was clipped by 4 bases and J by 0 bases; unmatched bases: 3. CDR3 length: 13 amino acids. The CDR3 loop reads CSVVGGSSYEQYF. In DNA, the CDR3 is TGCAGCGTTGTTGGCGGGAGCTCCTACGAGCAGTACTTC.

A few counts support this clonotype. The chain uses TRBV5-6 and TRBJ2-1; D is unclear. V was pared by 3 bases and J by 10 bases, with 17 bases between. The CDR3 totals 14 residues. Germline lookup yields CDR1 SGHDT and CDR2 YYEEEE. CDR3 loop: CASSYLDVPREQFF. CDR3 nucleotide sequence: TGTGCCAGCAGCTACCTTGATGTACCCCGGGAGCAGTTCTTC.

This clonotype showed up many times. This chain links TRBV4-2 with TRBJ1-4; 8 nucleotides align to TRBD1. In germline, CDR1 is LGHNA, CDR2 YNFKEQ. This CDR3 has 16 amino acids. Trimming took 1 base from V and 6 from J; bases not matched to a gene: 7. The CDR3: CASSQARGRGDEKLFF. CDR3 DNA: TGTGCCAGCAGCCAAGCCAGGGGGCGTGGGGATGAAAAACTGTTTTTT.

This clonotype was picked up a small number of times. This chain connects TRBV29-1 to TRBJ2-7; D possibly matches TRBD1 or TRBD2 (5 bases each). The CDR3 has 14 residues. CDR1 is SQVTM, CDR2 ANQGSEA, per germline. Trimming took off 3 bases at V and 0 bases at J, with 12 bases between the two ends. CDR3 nucleotide sequence: TGCAGCGTTGAGTTTCCAGGGAGCTCCTACGAGCAGTACTTC. Translated: CSVEFPGSSYEQYF.

Only a few counts were recorded for this clonotype. This chain connects TRBV5-1 to TRBJ1-6; 7 positions match TRBD1. Germline V gives CDR1 SGHRS, CDR2 YFSETQ. J lost 6 bases, V lost 0 bases, and 3 bases had no gene match. This CDR3 has 15 amino acids. This chain's CDR3 is CASSLEGTANSPLHF. The CDR3 nucleotides are TGCGCCAGCAGCTTGGAGGGGACAGCTAATTCACCCCTCCACTTT.

The V and J genes are TRBV28 and TRBJ2-7, with D possibly matching TRBD1 (6 bases). V dropped 6 bases and J dropped 2 bases, with 14 bases sitting between them. Germline-derived CDR1 and CDR2 are MDHEN and SYDVKM. There are 14 residues in the CDR3. DNA for the CDR3: TGTGCCAGCAGCTCCAGGGGACCAACCTACGAGCAGTACTTC. This codes for CASSSRGPTYEQYF.

This clonotype has more than one count but fewer than ten. This chain links TRBV7-9 with TRBJ1-5; no firm D call. V was shortened by 1 base and J by 7 bases, with 11 bases between the two germline ends. CDR3 size: 14 residues. The V gene's germline CDR1 is SEHNR and CDR2 FQNEAQ (reference sequence). DNA for the CDR3: TGTGCCAGCAGCTTAGACGGCAGCCCACAGCCCCAGCATTTT. It encodes CASSLDGSPQPQHF.

This clonotype was counted a few times. The V and J genes are TRBV6-1 and TRBJ2-3, with TRBD1 as a possible D gene (7 bases). The CDR3 covers 15 residues. Trimming took 4 bases from V and 0 from J, leaving 11 bases between them. The V gene's germline CDR1 is MNHNS and CDR2 SASEGT. The chain's CDR3 is CASSVQGTSTDTQYF. Written as DNA, the CDR3 is TGTGCCAGCAGTGTACAGGGGACTAGCACAGATACGCAGTATTTT.

This clonotype was seen just once. This sequence joins TRBV2 and TRBJ2-1; TRBD2 agrees at 12 bases. This CDR3 has 18 amino acids. The V gene's germline CDR1 is SNHLY and CDR2 FYNNEI. CDR3 bases: TGTACCCGCAGTTTCCGTCTAGCGGGAGGGATCTCCTACAATGAGCAGTTCTTC. Translated: CTRSFRLAGGISYNEQFF.

Concerning this clonotype itself: One end of the junction fails to match germline, which may point to a read error. J is TRBJ2-6 and V is TRBV18; D perhaps matches TRBD1 (6 bases). The CDR3 has 17 residues. CDR1 KGHSH and CDR2 LQKENI come from the germline V gene. The CDR3 DNA is TGTGCCAGCTCTCCACCCGGACAGAGCTCTGGGGCCAACGTCCTGACTTTC. Encoded protein: CASSPPGQSSGANVLTF.

This clonotype has at least ten counts. The rearrangement uses TRBV15 and TRBJ2-2; 8 bases match TRBD2. The CDR3 is 17 residues long. Germline values: CDR1 LNHNV, CDR2 YYDKDF (reference sequence). Trimming took 0 bases from V and 1 from J; bases not matched to a gene: 4. The CDR3 DNA reads as TGTGCCACCAGCAGAGATCTGAGCGGGAGGAACACCGGGGAGCTGTTTTTT. It translates to CATSRDLSGRNTGELFF.

This clonotype turned up a few times. This sequence joins TRBV20-1 and TRBJ2-1; 8 bases line up with TRBD2. The germline V gene encodes CDR1 DFQATT and CDR2 SNEGSKA (reference sequence). V shed 4 bases and J 8 bases; nucleotides not matched to a gene: 13. CDR3 length: 15 residues. CDR3 region: CSATSAGTRGDEQFF. The DNA for the CDR3 is TGCAGTGCTACAAGCGCCGGGACTAGGGGCGATGAGCAGTTCTTC.

The rearrangement uses TRBV6-1 and TRBJ2-1, with TRBD2 identical over 14 bases. The CDR3 covers 16 residues. Germline values: CDR1 MNHNS, CDR2 SASEGT. Trimming took 6 bases from V and 3 from J; bases not matched to a gene: 4. In DNA, the CDR3 is TGTGCCAGCAGCCGACTAGCGGGAGGGAACTACAATGAGCAGTTCTTC. Translating it yields CASSRLAGGNYNEQFF.

By proportion, this clonotype is medium-sized. V and J are TRBV12-3 or TRBV12-4 and TRBJ2-1; D is ambiguous. This CDR3 is built from 16 residues. Trimming left V 2 bases short and J 6 bases short, with 17 bases between. CDR3: CASSLRVVIGANEQFF. The CDR3 DNA reads TGTGCCAGCAGTTTAAGGGTAGTAATAGGAGCCAATGAGCAGTTCTTC.